This TCR beta chain was recorded in a study of OX40 agonist ivuxolimab in advanced cancers. The sample holds one count of this clone. CDR1 is MNHEY, CDR2 SVGAGI, per germline. The V gene end was trimmed by 6 bases and the J gene end by 6 bases; junction bases not matched to a gene: 5. The CDR3 spans 12 residues. Libraries were prepared by immunoSEQ multiplex PCR; TCRdb keeps only in-frame clonotypes and omits some of them. Among about 75,000 clones, more than 80% were seen once, and the ten largest hold roughly 8%. Material: CD4+ or CD8+ T cells sorted from blood, obtained in a trial of the OX40 agonist ivuxolimab. The receptor was derived from an adult with an advanced solid tumor such as melanoma, head and neck, liver or kidney cancer. The chain joins TRBV6-5 to TRBJ2-7, with 7 bases aligning to TRBD1. CDR3 in amino acids: CASSRQGVEQYF. The DNA for the CDR3 is TGTGCCAGCAGCCGACAGGGCGTCGAGCAGTACTTC.